The clone carrying this TCR beta chain has at least ten counts. The sample comes from a study of T cells in Graves' hyperthyroidism and ophthalmopathy. Germline CDR1 and CDR2: MNHNY and SVGAGI (reference sequence). CDR3 length: 17 residues. After removal of 0 bases from V and 2 bases from J, the junction contained 7 bases not matched to a gene. RNA transcripts provided the source from which TCR beta CDR3 regions were amplified. HTBI primers were employed in a first-round RT-PCR of the TCR CDR3. One entry per CDR3 protein, called by TCRdb with MiXCR from the multiplex PCR reads. The repertoire holds around 620,000 distinct CDR3 sequences, 12% to 15% seen once, with less than 9% in the top ten. Each 10 ml fresh peripheral blood draw supplied the PBMCs.

The sample taken for sequencing was blood. The gene calls are TRBV6-6 and TRBJ2-1, with 7 bases matching TRBD2. The receptor was isolated from a woman under 30 with Graves' ophthalmopathy. The CDR3 sequence: CASSYSGSGATYNEQFF. CDR3 sequence (DNA): TGTGCCAGCAGTTACTCGGGCAGCGGGGCGACCTACAATGAGCAGTTCTTC.